A selection of T cell receptor beta chains follows, all from one sample in a study of control samples from healthy donors and cancer patients. The method was immunoSEQ multiplex PCR; TCRdb's version includes in-frame clones alone and lacks a portion of them. The data show some 120,000 clones, around 89% seen once. The source material was blood. These receptor sequences come from a woman in her 70s in good health. Both conserved end residues are part of each CDR3. The D gene is left open where the match is weak. Clone size is stated in some rows and not others, as once, few, many or a class when expanded.

TRBJ2-2 TRBV7-3 - - CASSLSTTGELFF TGTGCCAGCAGCTTAAGCACAACCGGGGAGCTGTTTTTT
TRBJ1-6 TRBV9 - TRBD1 CASSSRPGQGANNSPLHF TGTGCCAGCAGTTCTAGGCCGGGACAGGGGGCGAATAATTCACCCCTCCACTTT
TRBJ2-2 TRBV7-2 - - CASSLAGVGGELFF TGTGCCAGCAGCTTAGCGGGGGTAGGCGGGGAGCTGTTTTTT
TRBJ2-7 TRBV6-5 - TRBD2 CASGGGYEQYF TGTGCCAGCGGGGGGGGCTACGAGCAGTACTTC
TRBJ2-5 TRBV7-3 - - CASSRAGETQYF TGTGCCAGCAGCCGTGCCGGAGAGACCCAGTACTTC
TRBJ2-3 TRBV3-1/TRBV3-2 - - CASSQGGAGGQYF TGTGCCAGCAGCCAAGGAGGAGCCGGGGGGCAGTATTTT
TRBJ2-7 TRBV5-1 - - CASSLGTLSYEQYF TGCGCCAGCAGCTTGGGGACACTTTCCTACGAGCAGTACTTC
TRBJ1-4 TRBV6-5 - - CASSYDRTREKLFF TGTGCCAGCAGTTATGACCGGACGAGGGAAAAACTGTTTTTT
TRBJ1-2 TRBV6-2/TRBV6-3 - TRBD1 CASSRVDRGYGYTF TGTGCCAGCAGTCGCGTCGACAGGGGCTATGGCTACACCTTC
TRBJ2-7 TRBV7-3 - TRBD2 CASSLKASGGSHEQYF TGTGCCAGCAGCTTAAAGGCCAGCGGGGGGTCTCACGAGCAGTACTTC
TRBJ1-2 TRBV7-2 - TRBD1 CASSHSGQATYGYTF TGTGCCAGCAGCCACTCGGGACAGGCCACCTATGGCTACACCTTC
TRBJ2-2 TRBV6-6 - TRBD1 CASTTTGETGELFF TGTGCCAGCACGACGACAGGGGAGACCGGGGAGCTGTTTTTT
TRBJ2-2 TRBV5-8 - TRBD1 CARGTGVGTGELFF TGTGCCAGAGGTACAGGGGTGGGAACCGGGGAGCTGTTTTTT
TRBJ1-6 TRBV7-8 - TRBD1 CASSLDRGQGSPLHF TGTGCCAGCAGCTTGGACAGGGGGCAAGGTTCACCCCTCCACTTT
TRBJ1-4 TRBV2 - - CASSRDRRTNEKLFF TGTGCCAGCAGCCGAGACAGGCGAACTAATGAAAAACTGTTTTTT
TRBJ2-7 TRBV7-2 - - CASTRFQGNEQYF TGTGCCAGCACCCGGTTTCAGGGGAACGAGCAGTACTTC
TRBJ2-5 TRBV3-1/TRBV3-2 - - CASRISGRIYF TGTGCCAGCAGGATTAGCGGCCGTATTTACTTC
TRBJ1-2 TRBV19 - - CASSIALEGTINYGYTF TGTGCCAGTAGTATTGCCCTAGAGGGGACTATTAACTATGGCTACACCTTC
TRBJ2-3 TRBV7-6 - - CASSLGVQADTQYF TGTGCCAGCAGCTTGGGGGTGCAGGCAGATACGCAGTATTTT
TRBJ1-2 TRBV5-1 - - CASSWDVGNYGYTF TGCGCCAGCAGCTGGGATGTCGGGAACTATGGCTACACCTTC
TRBJ2-7 TRBV6-2/TRBV6-3 once TRBD1 CASSSPGDRVHEQYF TGTGCCAGCAGTTCACCTGGGGACAGGGTCCACGAGCAGTACTTC
TRBJ2-3 TRBV10-3 - - CAISEDPADTQYF TGTGCCATCAGTGAGGATCCCGCAGATACGCAGTATTTT
TRBJ2-6 TRBV6-6 - - CASYLSGANVLTF TGTGCCAGTTACCTGTCTGGGGCCAACGTCCTGACTTTC
TRBJ1-2 TRBV7-9 - - CASSRTRGDNYGYTF TGTGCCAGCAGCCGGACCAGAGGGGATAACTATGGCTACACCTTC
TRBJ1-1 TRBV2 - - CASGRLTENTEAFF TGTGCCAGCGGGCGCCTGACAGAGAACACTGAAGCTTTCTTT
TRBJ1-1 TRBV4-3 few - CASSQEGANEAFF TGCGCCAGCAGCCAAGAGGGGGCTAATGAAGCTTTCTTT
TRBJ1-4 TRBV7-8 once - CASSPQLWRTNEKLFF TGTGCCAGCAGCCCCCAACTTTGGAGGACTAATGAAAAACTGTTTTTT
TRBJ1-2 TRBV3-1/TRBV3-2 - - CASSQGGGYTF TGTGCCAGCAGCCAGGGGGGAGGCTACACCTTC
TRBJ1-1 TRBV18 - - CASSPLDSPLRVFF TGTGCCAGCTCACCACTAGATTCCCCTCTGAGGGTTTTCTTT
TRBJ2-2 TRBV6-5 - TRBD1 CASRRQGRAGELFF TGTGCCAGCAGACGACAGGGTAGGGCCGGGGAGCTGTTTTTT
TRBJ1-1 TRBV4-3 - - CASSQDRGTEAFF TGCGCCAGCAGCCAAGATAGGGGGACTGAAGCTTTCTTT